These 14 T cell receptor beta chains were sequenced from one sample in a study of T-cell reconstitution after alpha-beta-depleted transplantation in children. Molecular barcoding with unique molecular identifiers was used for the TCRbeta library. TCRdb processed the PCR reads anew with MiXCR; each CDR3 protein has one entry. Among 90,000 to 95,000 distinct CDR3 sequences listed, about 12% were seen once. The sample was PBMCs from the stem cell graft donor, taken from the stem cell graft. The receptors were gathered from a human donor who donated a stem cell graft to a child with inherited bone marrow failure.

At least ten counts were recorded for this clonotype. This chain links TRBV7-2 with TRBJ2-5; tentatively, D is TRBD2 (5 bases). The germline V gene has CDR1 SGHTA and CDR2 FQGNSA. The CDR3 sequence is 14 residues long. Trimming removed 4 bases at V and 1 base at J, with 10 bases between. The CDR3 loop is CASSWASGQETQYF. The CDR3 nucleotides read TGTGCCAGCAGCTGGGCCAGCGGCCAAGAGACCCAGTACTTC.

Many counts were recorded for this clonotype. The chain recombines TRBV2 with TRBJ2-7; D tentatively reads TRBD1 or TRBD2 (5 bases each). The V end was cut by 3 bases, the J end by 2 bases, with 11 bases between. The CDR3 has 14 amino acids. In germline, CDR1 is SNHLY, CDR2 FYNNEI. The CDR3 region is CASSDGGFTYEQYF. The DNA of the CDR3 is TGTGCCAGCAGTGATGGGGGATTTACCTACGAGCAGTACTTC. Full variable domain (remainder filled in from reference TRBV2 and TRBJ2-7): EPEVTQTPSHQVTQMGQEVILRCVPISNHLYFYWYRQILGQKVEFLVSFYNNEISEKSEIFDDQFSVERPDGSNFTLKIRSTKLEDSAMYFCASSDGGFTYEQYFGPGTRLTVT.

This clonotype has a count of ten or more. The rearrangement uses TRBV7-2 and TRBJ1-2; no firm D call. The CDR3 is made up of 15 amino acids. Germline V gene lookup returns CDR1 SGHTA and CDR2 FQGNSA. V shed 5 bases and J shed 6 bases, with 19 bases lying between them. CDR3 loop: CASSPFGRVDHGYTF. In DNA form, the CDR3 reads TGTGCCAGCAGCCCCTTCGGCCGGGTGGATCATGGCTACACCTTC.

There are many counts of this clonotype. The chain has TRBV11-2 and TRBJ2-6; D may be TRBD1 (6 bases). The CDR3 contains 17 residues. The germline CDR1 and CDR2 sequences are SGHAT and FQNNGV. V was clipped by 3 bases and J by 5 bases, with 17 bases between them. CDR3 region: CASSFRTAARRANVLTF. CDR3 bases: TGTGCCAGCAGCTTCCGGACAGCAGCACGTAGGGCCAACGTCCTGACTTTC.

This chain links TRBV20-1 with TRBJ2-2; D is ambiguous. Trimming removed 3 bases at V and 5 bases at J, with 10 bases between. The CDR3 covers 13 residues. Germline V gene lookup returns CDR1 DFQATT and CDR2 SNEGSKA (reference sequence). CDR3: CSARGWRTGELFF. The CDR3 bases are TGCAGTGCTAGGGGGTGGCGGACCGGGGAGCTGTTTTTT.

This clonotype has ten or more counts. The V and J genes are TRBV6-5 and TRBJ2-2, with D perhaps matching TRBD1 (6 bases). The germline gives CDR1 MNHEY, CDR2 SVGAGI. Between the trimmed V and J ends, which lost 2 bases and 4 bases, there was a span of 17 bases. This CDR3 is built from 17 residues. CDR3: CASSYTPYRDRTGELFF. The CDR3 region has the DNA TGTGCCAGCAGTTACACACCCTACAGGGACCGCACCGGGGAGCTGTTTTTT.

This clonotype was seen ten or more times. This chain uses TRBV12-3 or TRBV12-4 with TRBJ1-2; no firm D call. The V and J ends lost 6 bases and 5 bases respectively, with 10 bases between them. The CDR3 is 12 residues long. CDR3 residues: CASRDALYGYTF. The CDR3 DNA sequence: TGTGCCAGCAGGGACGCACTATATGGCTACACCTTC.

This clonotype has ten or more counts. This chain connects TRBV20-1 to TRBJ1-5; no reliable D call. The germline V gene has CDR1 DFQATT and CDR2 SNEGSKA (reference sequence). V was trimmed by 4 bases and J by 5 bases, leaving 12 bases between them. The CDR3 loop spans 13 amino acids. The CDR3 here is CSAIPETHQPQHF. For the CDR3, the DNA is TGCAGTGCTATACCGGAGACTCATCAGCCCCAGCATTTT.

Many counts were recorded for this clonotype. This sequence joins TRBV20-1 and TRBJ2-7; TRBD1 is a possible D gene (5 bases). Deletions cut 5 bases from V and 3 bases from J, with 14 bases between. Looked up from germline, CDR1 is DFQATT and CDR2 is SNEGSKA (reference sequence). The CDR3 is 13 amino acids. This CDR3 is CSASSGHYYEQYF. As DNA, the CDR3 is TGCAGTGCTTCGTCAGGACATTACTACGAGCAGTACTTC.

This clonotype was seen ten or more times. The V gene is TRBV7-9, the J gene TRBJ2-5; D unresolved. The V gene's germline CDR1 is SEHNR and CDR2 FQNEAQ (reference sequence). Trimming pared 2 bases from V and 2 bases from J, leaving 9 bases between. The CDR3 extends over 14 amino acids. In DNA form, the CDR3 reads TGTGCCAGCAGCTTATGGGTACCTCAAGAGACCCAGTACTTC. Translated, it gives CASSLWVPQETQYF.

In its sample, this clonotype was seen many times. The gene calls are TRBV10-3 and TRBJ2-3; D call uncertain. The V end lost 6 bases, the J end lost 2 bases, and 12 bases lay between the germline ends. CDR3 size: 14 residues. The germline V gene has CDR1 ENHRY and CDR2 SYGVKD. The CDR3, as DNA: TGTGCCATCAGCCCAATACAATCCACAGATACGCAGTATTTT. Protein: CAISPIQSTDTQYF.

The rearrangement uses TRBV6-2 or TRBV6-3 and TRBJ2-7, with unresolved D. Trimming pared 5 bases from V and 3 bases from J, leaving 17 bases between. Germline V lookup: CDR1 MNHEY, CDR2 SVGEGT. This CDR3 is 15 amino acids long. The CDR3 DNA reads as TGTGCCAGCAGTCCCCAACAAGGCCTAATCTACGAGCAGTACTTC. This encodes CASSPQQGLIYEQYF.

The table lists this clonotype with many counts. The V and J genes are TRBV7-8 and TRBJ1-1, with a possible D match to TRBD1 (5 bases). The CDR3 length is 14 residues. V lost 3 bases, J lost 1 base, and 9 bases lay in between. The germline CDR1 and CDR2 sequences are SGHVS and FQNEAQ. The CDR3 DNA sequence: TGTGCCAGCAGCTTCCGTGACAGGAACACTGAAGCTTTCTTT. Its translation is CASSFRDRNTEAFF.

This clonotype has a count of ten or more. The V and J genes are TRBV5-1 and TRBJ2-1; D may be TRBD2 (6 bases). Germline loops: CDR1 SGHRS, CDR2 YFSETQ. Trimming took off 4 bases at V and 15 bases at J, with 29 bases between the two ends. This CDR3 is 16 amino acids long. Written as DNA, the CDR3 is TGCGCCAGCAGCGAGATTACCGGGACTGGCTCTCATAGGTGGTTCTTC. Protein sequence: CASSEITGTGSHRWFF.